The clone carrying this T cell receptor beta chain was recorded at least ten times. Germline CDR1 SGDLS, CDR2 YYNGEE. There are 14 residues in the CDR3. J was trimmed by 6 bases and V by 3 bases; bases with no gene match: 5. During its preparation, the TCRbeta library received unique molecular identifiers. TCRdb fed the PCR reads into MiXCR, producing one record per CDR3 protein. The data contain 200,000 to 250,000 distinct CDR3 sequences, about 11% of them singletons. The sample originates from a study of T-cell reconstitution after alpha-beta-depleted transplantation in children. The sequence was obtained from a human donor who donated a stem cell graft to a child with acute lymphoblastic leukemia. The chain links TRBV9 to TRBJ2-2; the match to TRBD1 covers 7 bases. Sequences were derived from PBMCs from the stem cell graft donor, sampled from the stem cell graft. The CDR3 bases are TGTGCCAGCAGCGACGGACAGGTTCCCGGGGAGCTGTTTTTT. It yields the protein CASSDGQVPGELFF.